This entry lists 25 T cell receptor beta chains sequenced from one sample in a study of blood T cell repertoires in COVID-19. TCRdb's copy holds only in-frame clones and misses some; the assay was immunoSEQ multiplex PCR. The sample includes about 98,000 clones, roughly 86% seen only once; the top ten take about 9.4%. Source material: peripheral blood. The receptors shown here come from a man aged 50-60 years with acute or convalescent COVID-19.

This clone was detected only once. The V gene is TRBV19, the J gene TRBJ2-5; TRBD2 aligns across 9 bases. The CDR3 runs 15 residues. The V segment lost 6 bases and the J segment 5 bases; nucleotides outside the gene matches: 10. The germline V gene encodes CDR1 LNHDA and CDR2 SQIVND (reference sequence). This CDR3 is CASSGGRAFGETQYF. CDR3 in DNA: TGTGCCAGTAGCGGCGGGAGGGCCTTCGGGGAGACCCAGTACTTC.

V gene TRBV9 combines with J gene TRBJ2-7; D is uncertain. The CDR3 extends over 12 amino acids. Germline V gives CDR1 SGDLS, CDR2 YYNGEE. V gave up 4 bases and J gave up 6 bases, with 11 bases separating them. The CDR3 here is CASSLFLGEQYF. CDR3 nucleotide sequence: TGTGCCAGCAGCCTCTTCCTCGGCGAGCAGTACTTC.

The gene calls are TRBV27 and TRBJ2-7, with 7 bases matching TRBD1. J lost 4 bases, V lost 8 bases, and 5 bases had no gene match. The germline CDR1 and CDR2 sequences are MNHEY and SMNVEV (reference sequence). The CDR3 runs 12 residues. CDR3 coding DNA: TGTGCCAGCCGGACAGGACGATACGAGCAGTACTTC. Amino acids: CASRTGRYEQYF.

The chain joins TRBV21-1 to TRBJ1-1; the listed D gene, TRBD1, was not tested against the DNA. TRBV21-1 represents a pseudogene. CDR3 length equals 15 residues. DNA of the CDR3: TGTGCCAGCAGAAAAGGGGACAGGGGGGGCACTGAAGCTTTCTTT. Amino acid sequence: CASRKGDRGGTEAFF.

The chain couples TRBV18 to TRBJ1-2; maybe TRBD1 (6 bases). The CDR3 length is 15 residues. Trimming left V 2 bases short and J 4 bases short, with 14 bases between. Germline assignment: CDR1 KGHSH and CDR2 LQKENI. In DNA, the CDR3 is TGTGCCAGCTCACCAGCCCCAGAAGGGGGCTATGGCTACACCTTC. Residues: CASSPAPEGGYGYTF.

CDR3 DNA sequence: TGTGCCACCAGTGATGTGAGGAACACTGAAGCTTTCTTT. It codes for CATSDVRNTEAFF. The gene calls are TRBV24-1 and TRBJ1-1, with D unclear. Trimming shortened V by 3 bases and J by 1 base, and 5 bases separated the two germline ends. The germline V gene encodes CDR1 KGHDR and CDR2 SFDVKD. This CDR3 is 13 amino acids long.

The chain employs TRBV6-5 and TRBJ1-3, with 7 bases fitting TRBD1. There are 15 residues in the CDR3. The germline V gene encodes CDR1 MNHEY and CDR2 SVGAGI. V lost 6 bases, J lost 2 bases, and 7 bases stayed unmatched. For the CDR3, the DNA is TGTGCCAGCAGCCGAAACAGGGGTACTGGAAACACCATATATTTT. Encoded protein: CASSRNRGTGNTIYF.

V is TRBV5-1 and J is TRBJ1-2; 10 positions agree with TRBD1. V lost 4 bases to trimming and J lost 8 bases; unmatched junction nucleotides: 14. The CDR3 sequence is 16 residues long. CDR1 and CDR2 from the germline V gene are SGHRS and YFSETQ. CDR3 nucleotides: TGCGCCAGCAGCCCTGTATCACCGGGACAGGGGACCGGCTACACCTTC. Translating it yields CASSPVSPGQGTGYTF. Together with reference TRBV5-1 and TRBJ1-2, the CDR3 gives the full variable domain: KAGVTQTPRYLIKTRGQQVTLSCSPISGHRSVSWYQQTPGQGLQFLFEYFSETQRNKGNFPGRFSGRQFSNSRSEMNVSTLELGDSALYLCASSPVSPGQGTGYTFGSGTRLTVV.

This sequence joins TRBV24-1 and TRBJ2-1; D ambiguous. CDR3 length: 11 amino acids. Germline V gene lookup returns CDR1 KGHDR and CDR2 SFDVKD. The ends were cut back, 5 bases at V and 7 bases at J, with 5 bases in the middle. The CDR3 sequence: CATSGNNEQFF. CDR3 nucleotides: TGTGCCACCAGTGGTAATAATGAGCAGTTCTTC.

The rearrangement links TRBV2 to TRBJ1-1; D might be TRBD1 (6 bases). The ends were cut back, 4 bases at V and 7 bases at J, with 13 bases in the middle. In germline, CDR1 is SNHLY, CDR2 FYNNEI. The CDR3 is 13 amino acids. Written as DNA, the CDR3 is TGTGCCAGCAGTGGGGGGCGGGCACTTGAAGCTTTCTTT. The encoded protein is CASSGGRALEAFF. The full variable domain, in which reference TRBV2 and TRBJ1-1 provide the parts outside the CDR3, is EPEVTQTPSHQVTQMGQEVILRCVPISNHLYFYWYRQILGQKVEFLVSFYNNEISEKSEIFDDQFSVERPDGSNFTLKIRSTKLEDSAMYFCASSGGRALEAFFGQGTRLTVV.

The genes are TRBV10-2 and TRBJ2-3, with a tentative D call TRBD2 (5 bases). V lost 7 bases to trimming and J lost 2 bases, with 13 bases between them. This CDR3 region has 14 residues. CDR1 and CDR2 from the germline V gene are WSHSY and SAAADI. CDR3 coding DNA: TGCGCCAGCACCACTCTAGCTATCACAGATACGCAGTATTTT. Translating it yields CASTTLAITDTQYF.

The rearrangement links TRBV2 to TRBJ1-1; D might be TRBD1 (6 bases). The germline V gene encodes CDR1 SNHLY and CDR2 FYNNEI. V gave up 3 bases and J gave up 3 bases, with 11 bases separating them. CDR3 length equals 14 residues. CDR3 sequence reads: CASSDGRGDTEAFF. The CDR3 coding sequence is TGTGCCAGCAGTGATGGCAGGGGCGACACTGAAGCTTTCTTT.

The chain is built from TRBV6-5 and TRBJ2-7; D perhaps matches TRBD1 (6 bases). CDR3 length: 12 residues. Germline CDR1 and CDR2: MNHEY and SVGAGI. V was pared by 6 bases and J by 7 bases, with 13 bases between. CDR3 coding DNA: TGTGCCAGCAGCGGACAGCGACGGGAGCAGTACTTC. Encoded protein: CASSGQRREQYF.

The V and J genes are TRBV18 and TRBJ2-3, with D possibly being TRBD1 (5 bases). Germline CDR1 reads KGHSH; CDR2 reads LQKENI. Between the trimmed V and J ends, which lost 3 bases and 0 bases, there was a span of 10 bases. The CDR3 sequence is 15 residues long. As DNA, the CDR3 is TGTGCCAGCTCACCCGACAGCCTCAGCACAGATACGCAGTATTTT. Its protein is CASSPDSLSTDTQYF.

The rearrangement links TRBV29-1 to TRBJ2-4, with a weak D call TRBD1 (6 bases). From germline, CDR1 is SQVTM and CDR2 ANQGSEA. The CDR3 length is 11 residues. Trimming stripped 6 bases from V and 7 bases from J, with 10 bases between. The CDR3 loop is CSVGAHNIQYF. The CDR3, as DNA: TGCAGCGTGGGGGCGCATAACATTCAGTACTTC.

The chain is built from TRBV9 and TRBJ2-5; perhaps TRBD1 as D (5 bases). CDR3 length equals 13 residues. The V and J ends lost 0 bases and 2 bases respectively, with 5 bases between them. Germline values: CDR1 SGDLS, CDR2 YYNGEE. The CDR3 DNA sequence: TGTGCCAGCAGCGTAGAGGGGCAAGAGACCCAGTACTTC. Translating gives CASSVEGQETQYF. Supplemented by reference TRBV9 and TRBJ2-5, the full variable domain reads DSGVTQTPKHLITATGQRVTLRCSPRSGDLSVYWYQQSLDQGLQFLIQYYNGEERAKGNILERFSAQQFPDLHSELNLSSLELGDSALYFCASSVEGQETQYFGPGTRLLVL.

The chain recombines TRBV12-5 with TRBJ1-1; a possible D gene is TRBD1 (6 bases). This CDR3 region has 15 residues. Trimming took 0 bases from V and 4 from J, leaving 12 bases between them. CDR1 is LGHNT and CDR2 is FRNRAP in the germline V gene. CDR3 DNA: TGTGCTAGTGGTTTGGTATACCAGGGGATCACTGAAGCTTTCTTT. As protein: CASGLVYQGITEAFF.

This clone was counted a single time. The chain recombines TRBV7-9 with TRBJ1-3; TRBD1 agrees at 7 bases. The germline V gene has CDR1 SEHNR and CDR2 FQNEAQ (reference sequence). J gave up 4 bases and V 5 bases, and 11 bases lay outside the gene matches. This CDR3 comprises 16 residues. CDR3 protein: CASSPGGGSAGNTIYF. In DNA form, the CDR3 reads TGTGCCAGCAGCCCAGGGGGAGGCTCCGCGGGAAACACCATATATTTT.

The chain joins TRBV14 to TRBJ2-5; weak D call: TRBD2 (7 bases). Germline lookup yields CDR1 SGHDN and CDR2 FVKESK. V lost 5 bases and J lost 5, with 15 bases in between. This CDR3 region has 14 residues. The CDR3 nucleotides are TGTGCCAGCAGCGAAACGGGGGGCGCGGAGACCCAGTACTTC. Translating gives CASSETGGAETQYF.

The chain combines TRBV9 with TRBJ2-3, with TRBD2 identical over 11 bases. Germline V gene lookup returns CDR1 SGDLS and CDR2 YYNGEE. CDR3 length: 16 residues. Germline trimming cut 3 bases from V and 4 bases from J; bases unmatched to any gene: 7. In DNA, the CDR3 is TGTGCCAGCAGCGCCGGGGGGACTAGCGGCGCAGATACGCAGTATTTT. Encoded protein: CASSAGGTSGADTQYF.

The genes are TRBV29-1 and TRBJ1-2, with no clear D. Trimming took 7 bases from V and 5 from J, leaving 14 bases between them. The germline V gene encodes CDR1 SQVTM and CDR2 ANQGSEA. The CDR3 covers 12 residues. The CDR3 nucleotides read TGCAGCGCCCCAGAGGGCATATATGGCTACACCTTC. The encoded protein is CSAPEGIYGYTF.

The gene calls are TRBV11-1 and TRBJ2-7, with 8 bases that match TRBD2. CDR1 and CDR2 from the germline V gene are SGHAT and FQDESV (reference sequence). V was pared by 5 bases and J by 6 bases, with 9 bases of the junction left unmatched. The CDR3 loop spans 14 amino acids. CDR3 protein: CASSPGRAGAEQYF. CDR3 nucleotide sequence: TGTGCCAGCAGCCCCGGGAGGGCCGGTGCCGAGCAGTACTTC.

The rearrangement joins TRBV28 to TRBJ2-2; a weak D match, TRBD1 (6 bases). The germline CDR1 and CDR2 sequences are MDHEN and SYDVKM. The CDR3 covers 15 residues. Trimming removed 7 bases at V and 2 bases at J, with 14 bases between. The CDR3: CASTTRGTNTGELFF. Written as DNA, the CDR3 is TGTGCCAGCACTACCAGGGGTACCAACACCGGGGAGCTGTTTTTT.

The chain has TRBV7-9 and TRBJ2-7, with 10 nucleotides matching TRBD1. The CDR3 runs to 14 residues. The J segment lost 1 base and the V segment lost 5 bases, leaving 2 bases of the junction unmatched. The V gene's germline CDR1 is SEHNR and CDR2 FQNEAQ (reference sequence). CDR3 DNA: TGTGCCAGCAGCCGACAGGGGGCATCCTACGAGCAGTACTTC. It encodes CASSRQGASYEQYF.

This clone appeared a single time. The chain joins TRBV6-1 to TRBJ1-2; 7 bases fit TRBD1. V lost 3 bases to trimming and J lost 7 bases; unmatched junction nucleotides: 8. The germline V gene has CDR1 MNHNS and CDR2 SASEGT. The CDR3 is 14 residues long. In DNA, the CDR3 is TGTGCCAGCAGTGACGTACAGGGGTTCGGTGGCTACACCTTC. It is translated as CASSDVQGFGGYTF.